Reported below is one T cell receptor (beta chain). The entry originates in a study of regulatory T cells in long-lasting Graves disease. Construction of the TCR beta libraries employed iRepertoire HTBI primers in conjunction with Arm-PCR of CDR3 regions. TCRdb re-called the multiplex PCR reads with MiXCR, one entry per CDR3 protein. Of 400,000 to 650,000 distinct CDR3 sequences listed, around 16% are singletons. V was trimmed by 6 bases and J by 0 bases, leaving 11 bases between them. The CDR3 covers 13 residues. In germline, CDR1 is SQVTM, CDR2 ANQGSEA. Time point here: newly diagnosed GD, antithyroid drugs for less than 3 months. The TCR library was prepared using RNA isolated from PBMCs. The sample was also linked to a second study, of T cells in Graves' hyperthyroidism and ophthalmopathy.

The TCR originated in a woman in her forties or fifties with Graves disease. The J gene is TRBJ1-1, the V gene TRBV29-1; tentatively, D is TRBD1 (6 bases). Sequencing was performed on peripheral blood mononuclear cells (PBMCs), taken at new diagnosis, from a patient treated with antithyroid drugs. CDR3 DNA: TGCAGCGTGGACGGGGGGCTGAACACTGAAGCTTTCTTT. Its translation is CSVDGGLNTEAFF.